These T cell receptor beta chains were read from a single sample in a study of cytomegalovirus exposure and HLA in healthy donors. The protocol was immunoSEQ multiplex PCR, while the TCRdb copy is restricted to in-frame clones and leaves out a portion. The sample contains about 88,000 clones, approximately 71% of which appear only once. Sequenced: PBMCs. Every receptor here comes from a man in his fifties or sixties in good health and CMV-seronegative. The CDR3 runs from the conserved cysteine through the conserved F or W. The order of the fields is D gene, J gene, clone size, V gene, CDR3 protein, CDR3 DNA. D genes are given only for firm matches. The listing skips clone size in some rows; elsewhere it reads once, few, many or a size class.

-,TRBJ1-2,-,TRBV5-1,CASSIQEGSDGYTF,TGCGCCAGCTCAATTCAGGAGGGGTCGGATGGCTACACCTTC
-,TRBJ1-1,-,TRBV4-1,CASRELGVNTEAFF,TGCGCCAGCAGGGAATTGGGAGTGAACACTGAAGCTTTCTTT
-,TRBJ1-5,-,TRBV7-9,CASSLGDTGNQPQHF,TGTGCCAGCAGCTTAGGGGACACGGGCAATCAGCCCCAGCATTTT
TRBD2,TRBJ2-2,few,TRBV5-1,CASSLSGTSVSGELFF,TGCGCCAGCAGTCTTTCCGGGACTAGCGTCTCCGGGGAGCTGTTTTTT
-,TRBJ1-2,-,TRBV7-2,CASSLGGVDYGYTF,TGTGCCAGCAGCTTAGGGGGAGTTGACTATGGCTACACCTTC
TRBD2,TRBJ2-5,-,TRBV5-1,CASSIRTSGSQETQYF,TGCGCCAGCAGCATTCGGACTAGCGGGAGCCAAGAGACCCAGTACTTC
-,TRBJ1-1,-,TRBV20-1,CSAWAQQGAFF,TGCAGTGCTTGGGCCCAACAAGGAGCTTTCTTT
-,TRBJ2-5,once,TRBV5-6,CASSFIAEQETQYF,TGTGCCAGCAGCTTCATAGCGGAGCAAGAGACCCAGTACTTC
TRBD1,TRBJ2-1,-,TRBV29-1,CSVKGAASYNEQFF,TGCAGCGTTAAGGGGGCGGCCTCCTACAATGAGCAGTTCTTC
-,TRBJ1-2,-,TRBV6-4,CAPPRRSFNYGYTF,TGTGCCCCGCCTCGGAGGAGTTTCAACTATGGCTACACCTTC
-,TRBJ2-1,-,TRBV6-5,CASSFIYPPQGNEQFF,TGTGCCAGCAGTTTTATTTACCCCCCCCAGGGGAATGAGCAGTTCTTC
-,TRBJ2-3,-,TRBV7-9,CASTTEGDTQYF,TGTGCCAGCACCACTGAGGGAGATACGCAGTATTTT
-,TRBJ2-1,-,TRBV11-3,CASSLALYGGVFTNEQFF,TGTGCCAGCAGCTTAGCTTTATACGGGGGAGTGTTTACTAATGAGCAGTTCTTC
-,TRBJ2-1,-,TRBV10-2,CASTNGGSYNEQFF,TGCGCCAGCACCAATGGGGGGTCCTACAATGAGCAGTTCTTC
-,TRBJ1-5,-,TRBV28,CASGESNQPQHF,TGTGCCAGCGGGGAGAGCAATCAGCCCCAGCATTTT
TRBD1,TRBJ1-2,-,TRBV5-6,CASSAHQGAKGYTF,TGTGCCAGCAGCGCCCATCAGGGGGCGAAAGGCTACACCTTC
TRBD1,TRBJ2-5,-,TRBV6-1,CASFDRGPETQYF,TGTGCCAGCTTTGACAGGGGGCCCGAGACCCAGTACTTC
TRBD1,TRBJ2-7,-,TRBV4-3,CASSQNRGPYEQYF,TGCGCCAGCAGCCAAAACAGGGGACCCTACGAGCAGTACTTC
-,TRBJ2-7,-,TRBV2,CASSEAGFGSYEQYF,TGTGCCAGCAGTGAAGCAGGGTTTGGGAGCTACGAGCAGTACTTC
-,TRBJ2-7,-,TRBV14,CASSPRGGWSLEQYF,TGTGCCAGCAGCCCGCGTGGTGGTTGGTCCTTAGAGCAGTACTTC
-,TRBJ2-7,few,TRBV10-3,CAISEPFPGNEQYF,TGTGCCATCAGTGAGCCATTCCCAGGGAACGAGCAGTACTTC
TRBD1,TRBJ1-1,-,TRBV15,CATQQGMNTEAFF,TGTGCCACCCAACAGGGGATGAACACTGAAGCTTTCTTT
-,TRBJ2-7,few,TRBV10-3,CAISAGSANEQYF,TGTGCCATCAGCGCCGGGTCCGCAAACGAGCAGTACTTC
-,TRBJ2-3,once,TRBV29-1,CSVEDHLAGLTDTQYF,TGCAGCGTTGAAGATCACCTGGCTGGACTGACAGATACGCAGTATTTT
TRBD1,TRBJ2-5,-,TRBV5-1,CASTEQGMVETQYF,TGCGCCAGCACCGAACAGGGGATGGTCGAGACCCAGTACTTC
TRBD1,TRBJ1-2,once,TRBV19,CASIDTGGRGYGYTF,TGTGCCAGTATTGACACAGGGGGCAGGGGCTATGGCTACACCTTC
TRBD2,TRBJ2-3,-,TRBV5-1,CASSGTTTDTQYF,TGCGCCAGCAGCGGGACTACCACAGATACGCAGTATTTT
TRBD2,TRBJ2-1,-,TRBV5-4,CASSIAGVSYNEQFF,TGTGCCAGCAGCATAGCGGGAGTATCCTACAATGAGCAGTTCTTC
-,TRBJ2-3,-,TRBV4-2,CASSPIGGTDTQYF,TGTGCCAGCAGCCCCATCGGGGGCACAGATACGCAGTATTTT
-,TRBJ1-1,-,TRBV2,CASTSRALNTEAFF,TGTGCCAGCACTAGCCGGGCCTTGAACACTGAAGCTTTCTTT
-,TRBJ2-3,-,TRBV2,CASARLGPTDTQYF,TGTGCCAGCGCCCGTTTGGGCCCCACAGATACGCAGTATTTT
-,TRBJ1-2,-,TRBV4-3,CASSQDRTASLYGYTF,TGCGCCAGCAGCCAAGATAGGACAGCCAGCCTCTATGGCTACACCTTC
TRBD2,TRBJ2-7,-,TRBV20-1,CSAPSGLEQYF,TGCAGTGCTCCTAGCGGTCTTGAGCAGTACTTC
-,TRBJ1-5,-,TRBV28,CASSFRGGLISNQPQHF,TGTGCCAGCAGTTTCAGGGGTGGGCTGATAAGCAATCAGCCCCAGCATTTT
-,TRBJ1-1,-,TRBV7-9,CASSPDTEAFF,TGTGCCAGCAGCCCAGACACTGAAGCTTTCTTT
-,TRBJ2-5,few,TRBV7-3,CASSLINQETQYF,TGTGCCAGCAGCTTAATAAACCAAGAGACCCAGTACTTC
TRBD1,TRBJ1-2,-,TRBV5-1,CASSPDRVYGYTF,TGCGCCAGCAGCCCGGACAGGGTCTATGGCTACACCTTC
TRBD1,TRBJ1-1,-,TRBV10-3,CAIRETGLNTEAFF,TGTGCCATCAGAGAGACAGGGTTGAATACTGAAGCTTTCTTT
-,TRBJ2-6,-,TRBV7-2,CASSLGSSGANVLTF,TGTGCCAGCAGCTTAGGGAGCTCTGGGGCCAACGTCCTGACTTTC